A single T cell receptor beta chain is shown here with its context. This specimen comes from a study of T cell changes during pregnancy in multiple sclerosis. The protocol was immunoSEQ multiplex PCR, while the TCRdb copy is restricted to in-frame clones and leaves out a portion. The profile shows some 64,000 clones, around 92% of them singletons. Germline V gene sequence: CDR1 SEHNR, CDR2 FQNEAQ (reference sequence). There are 16 residues in the CDR3. The junction had 8 bases not matched to a gene; V was cut back by 5 bases and J by 2 bases. The starting material was peripheral blood, obtained in the first trimester of pregnancy. This sequence originates from a female donor with multiple sclerosis, enrolled in a pregnancy study. The rearrangement links TRBV7-9 to TRBJ2-3, with 9 bases identical to TRBD1. The CDR3 spells CASSRQGERFTDTQYF. CDR3 nucleotide sequence: TGTGCCAGCAGCAGACAGGGGGAGAGATTCACAGATACGCAGTATTTT. Full variable domain (missing parts from reference TRBV7-9 and TRBJ2-3): DTGVSQNPRHKITKRGQNVTFRCDPISEHNRLYWYRQTLGQGPEFLTYFQNEAQLEKSRLLSDRFSAERPKGSFSTLEIQRTEQGDSAMYLCASSRQGERFTDTQYFGPGTRLTVL.